These 4 T cell receptor beta chains were sequenced from one sample in a study of blood T cell repertoires in COVID-19. Generated by immunoSEQ multiplex PCR, the TCRdb table keeps only in-frame clones and is missing some. This sample carries roughly 180,000 clones, approximately 78% of them seen once, and the ten largest clones take approximately 12%. Sequences were obtained from peripheral blood. Source of these receptors: a woman aged 80 or over with COVID-19, enrolled during active disease.

The chain recombines TRBV5-1 with TRBJ1-1, with a possible D match to TRBD1 (5 bases). This CDR3 has 15 amino acids. CDR1 SGHRS and CDR2 YFSETQ come from the germline V gene. Trimming cost V 0 bases and J 1 base, with 10 bases left between them. CDR3 in amino acids: CASSLALTGNTEAFF. For the CDR3, the DNA is TGCGCCAGCAGCTTGGCCCTTACAGGGAACACTGAAGCTTTCTTT. Full variable domain (remainder filled in from reference TRBV5-1 and TRBJ1-1): KAGVTQTPRYLIKTRGQQVTLSCSPISGHRSVSWYQQTPGQGLQFLFEYFSETQRNKGNFPGRFSGRQFSNSRSEMNVSTLELGDSALYLCASSLALTGNTEAFFGQGTRLTVV.

J is TRBJ2-5 and V is TRBV28; TRBD1 matches at 8 bases. V was clipped by 7 bases and J by 5 bases; unmatched bases: 9. From germline, CDR1 is MDHEN and CDR2 SYDVKM. The CDR3 length is 14 residues. The CDR3 DNA is TGTGCCAGCATCCCGGGACAGGAGTGGGAGACCCAGTACTTC. It is translated as CASIPGQEWETQYF.

The chain combines TRBV7-2 with TRBJ2-5; TRBD2 agrees at 14 bases. Germline V CDR1 and CDR2: SGHTA, FQGNSA. Losses at the gene ends were 4 bases for V and 5 bases for J; bases not matched to a gene: 6. CDR3 length: 16 amino acids. CDR3 DNA sequence: TGTGCCAGCAGCTCGACTAGCGGGGGGGCTTTGGAGACCCAGTACTTC. Its translation: CASSSTSGGALETQYF.

The chain joins TRBV10-3 to TRBJ1-5; D possibly corresponds to TRBD1 (6 bases). Germline CDR1 and CDR2: ENHRY and SYGVKD. This CDR3 is 16 amino acids long. V dropped 2 bases and J dropped 5 bases, with 16 bases sitting between them. CDR3 coding DNA: TGTGCCATCAGTGAGGGCCAGGGGCCAAGGGATCAGCCCCAGCATTTT. Residues: CAISEGQGPRDQPQHF.